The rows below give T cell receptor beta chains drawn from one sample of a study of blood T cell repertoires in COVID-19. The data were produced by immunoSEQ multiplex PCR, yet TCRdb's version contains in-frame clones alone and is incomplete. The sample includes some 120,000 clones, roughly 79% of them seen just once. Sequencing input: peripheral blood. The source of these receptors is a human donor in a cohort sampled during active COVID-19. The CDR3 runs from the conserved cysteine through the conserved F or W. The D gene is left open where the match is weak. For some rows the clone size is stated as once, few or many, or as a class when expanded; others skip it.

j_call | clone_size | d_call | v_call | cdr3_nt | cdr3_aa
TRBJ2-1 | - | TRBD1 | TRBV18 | TGTGCCAGCTCACCAAGGACAGGGGGCCAAAATGAGCAGTTCTTC | CASSPRTGGQNEQFF
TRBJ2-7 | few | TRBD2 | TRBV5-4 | TGTGCCAGCAGCCGGGGAGGTGGTAGCGGGAATTCTTACGAGCAGTACTTC | CASSRGGGSGNSYEQYF
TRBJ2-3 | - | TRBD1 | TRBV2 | TGTGCCACCGCCGGGACAGGGGTTGGGGGAGATACGCAGTATTTT | CATAGTGVGGDTQYF
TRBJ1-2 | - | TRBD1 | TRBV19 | TGTGCCAGTAGATCAACAGGGGAATCCCTGGGGGAGGGCTACACCTTC | CASRSTGESLGEGYTF
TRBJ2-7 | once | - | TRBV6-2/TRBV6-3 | TGTGCCAGCAGTTCCCCTAGCCTGAAGCAGTACTTC | CASSSPSLKQYF
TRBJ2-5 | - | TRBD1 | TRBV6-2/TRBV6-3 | TGTGCCAGCAGCCCCCCAGGGGGCTGGGAGACCCAGTACTTC | CASSPPGGWETQYF
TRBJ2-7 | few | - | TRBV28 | TGTGCCAGCAGTTTATCGGACAGAAAGCAGTACTTC | CASSLSDRKQYF
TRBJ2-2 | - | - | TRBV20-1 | TGCAGTGCTAGTCACAGGGTGGACCTCCCCGGGGAGCTGTTTTTT | CSASHRVDLPGELFF
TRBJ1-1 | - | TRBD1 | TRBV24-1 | TGTGCCACTAACCGACAGGGGGTTAGGCCTGAAGCTTTCTTT | CATNRQGVRPEAFF
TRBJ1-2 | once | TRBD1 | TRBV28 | TGTGCCAGCTTCACAGGGGGTGGTAGAAACTATGGCTACACCTTC | CASFTGGGRNYGYTF
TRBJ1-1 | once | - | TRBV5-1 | TGCGCCAGCAGCTATAGTACAGGGTCCACTGAAGCTTTCTTT | CASSYSTGSTEAFF
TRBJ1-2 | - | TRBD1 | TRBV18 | TGTGCCAGCTCGCCGACAGGGCTCTATGGCTACACCTTC | CASSPTGLYGYTF
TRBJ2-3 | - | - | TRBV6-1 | TGTGCCAGCAGTGACATCCGCGGGCGCACAGATACGCAGTATTTT | CASSDIRGRTDTQYF
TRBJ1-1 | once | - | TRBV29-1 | TGCAGCGGTTTACAGAACACTGAAGCTTTCTTT | CSGLQNTEAFF
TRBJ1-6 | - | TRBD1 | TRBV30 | TGTGCCTGGGCTCGGGACAGGATTAATTCACCCCTCCACTTT | CAWARDRINSPLHF
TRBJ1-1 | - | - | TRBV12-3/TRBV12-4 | TGTGCCAGCAGTTTAGGCCCGCCTAACGCTTTCTTT | CASSLGPPNAFF
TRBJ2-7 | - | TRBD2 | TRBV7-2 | TGTGCCAGCAGCCTCCGACTAGCGTCCGCCTACGAGCAGTACTTC | CASSLRLASAYEQYF
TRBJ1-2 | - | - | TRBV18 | TGTGCCAGCTCCCAAGCGGTGCGGGGGAAGGGTGCCTATGGCTACACCTTC | CASSQAVRGKGAYGYTF
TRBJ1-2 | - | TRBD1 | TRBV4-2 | TGTGCCAGCAGCCGTAGGGGGGGGGACAGGGACAGTGGCTACACCTTC | CASSRRGGDRDSGYTF
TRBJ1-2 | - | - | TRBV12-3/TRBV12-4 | TGTGCCAGCAGGCCAGGGAGGGGGTATGGCTACACCTTC | CASRPGRGYGYTF
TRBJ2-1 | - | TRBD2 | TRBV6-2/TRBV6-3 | TGTGCCAGCACCCCTATAAGCGGGGAATATTACAATGAGCAGTTCTTC | CASTPISGEYYNEQFF
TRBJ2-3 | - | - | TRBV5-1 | TGCGCCAGCAGCTCCCTGCCGGCAGATACGCAGTATTTT | CASSSLPADTQYF
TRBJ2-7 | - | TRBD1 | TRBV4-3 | TGCAGAACAGGGGCGATTATGGGGTCCTACGAGCAGTACTTC | CRTGAIMGSYEQYF
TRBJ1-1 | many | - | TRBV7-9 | TGTGCCAGTGTGGGCAGATCGAATGAAGCTTTCTTT | CASVGRSNEAFF
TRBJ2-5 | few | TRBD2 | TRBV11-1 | TGTGCCAGCAGCCGCCCCGGGAGGGAGGCAGAGACCCAGTACTTC | CASSRPGREAETQYF
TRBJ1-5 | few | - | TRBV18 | TGTGCCAGCTCCCCGGGGGGGGCTCAGCCCCAGCATTTT | CASSPGGAQPQHF
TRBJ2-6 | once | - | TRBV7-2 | TGTGCCAGCAGCTTACAGGGCCCTGGGGCCAACGTCCTGACTTTC | CASSLQGPGANVLTF
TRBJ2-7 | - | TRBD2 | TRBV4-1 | TGCGCCAGCAGCCAGGGTCTAGCGGCCTCCTACGAGCAGTACTTC | CASSQGLAASYEQYF
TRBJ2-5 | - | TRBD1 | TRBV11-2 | TGTGCCAGCAGCTTAGACAGGGGGGAGACCCAGTACTTC | CASSLDRGETQYF
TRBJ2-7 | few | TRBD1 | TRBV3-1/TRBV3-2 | TGTGCCAGCAGAGGGACAGTTGAGGACGAGCAGTACTTC | CASRGTVEDEQYF
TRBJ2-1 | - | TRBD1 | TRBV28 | TGTGCCAGCAGTTCCCCGGGACAGTGGACCAATGAGCAGTTCTTC | CASSSPGQWTNEQFF
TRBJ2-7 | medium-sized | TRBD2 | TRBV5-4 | TGTGCCAGCAGCCCGATTGGGGGGGTGGCCTCCTACGAGCAGTACTTC | CASSPIGGVASYEQYF
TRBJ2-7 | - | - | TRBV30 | TGTGCCTGGAGCGAGGACAACCAGCAGTACTTC | CAWSEDNQQYF
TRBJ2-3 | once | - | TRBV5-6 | TGTGCCAGCAGCTTGGGCCGAGGGGGTAAAGATACGCAGTATTTT | CASSLGRGGKDTQYF
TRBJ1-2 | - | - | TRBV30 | TGTGCCTGGAGTAGTCCCAAGACAGCCTCTAACTATGGCTACACCTTC | CAWSSPKTASNYGYTF
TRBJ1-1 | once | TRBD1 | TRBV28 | TGTGCCAGCAGTTTAGAGACAGGGGTCGGGAACACTGAAGCTTTCTTT | CASSLETGVGNTEAFF
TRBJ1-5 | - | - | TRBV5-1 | TGCGCCAGCAGCTTGGACAACAATCAGCCCCAGCATTTT | CASSLDNNQPQHF
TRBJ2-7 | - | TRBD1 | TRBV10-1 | TGCGCCAGCAGTGAGTCGACAGGGCAGTCCTACGAGCAGTACTTC | CASSESTGQSYEQYF
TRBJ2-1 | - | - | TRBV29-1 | TGCAGCGTGGGTTGGGGCGCCAATGAGCAGTTCTTC | CSVGWGANEQFF
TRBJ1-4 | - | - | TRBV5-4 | TGTGCCAGCAGCCCACCGTCGGGAAGTGAAAAACTGTTTTTT | CASSPPSGSEKLFF
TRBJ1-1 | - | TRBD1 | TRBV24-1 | TGTGCCACCAGTGATGGACAGGGACGGGGGAACACTGAAGCTTTCTTT | CATSDGQGRGNTEAFF
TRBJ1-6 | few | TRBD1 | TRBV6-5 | TGTGCCATCTACTCAGGGGGAAACTATAATTCACCCCTCCACTTT | CAIYSGGNYNSPLHF
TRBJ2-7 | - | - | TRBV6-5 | TGTGCTCATGCCCGGGACACCCTCGGCGAGCAGTACTTC | CAHARDTLGEQYF
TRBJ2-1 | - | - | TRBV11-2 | TGTGCCAGCAGCCCAGCGGGCGGAACGGTGGGCAATGAGCAGTTCTTC | CASSPAGGTVGNEQFF
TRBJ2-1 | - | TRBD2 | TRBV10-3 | TGTGCCATCAGCCAAGGACTAGCGGGAAGCAATGAGCAGTTCTTC | CAISQGLAGSNEQFF
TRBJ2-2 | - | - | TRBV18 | TGTGCCAGCTCACCAAAGAGAGGGGGTGGAACCGGGGAGCTGTTTTTT | CASSPKRGGGTGELFF
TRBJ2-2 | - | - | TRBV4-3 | TGCGCCAGCAGACCGGACAGGACTACGAACACCGGGGAGCTGTTTTTT | CASRPDRTTNTGELFF
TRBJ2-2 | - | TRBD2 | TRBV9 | TGTGCCAGCAGCGTAGTTCGGGGGGGCGACGGCACCGGGGAGCTGTTTTTT | CASSVVRGGDGTGELFF
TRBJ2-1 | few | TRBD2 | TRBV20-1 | TGCAGTGTCAGCGGGAGTAATGAGCAGTTCTTC | CSVSGSNEQFF
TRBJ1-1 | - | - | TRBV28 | TGTGCCAGCAGTTTCGGGGGAGGGAACACTGAAGCTTTCTTT | CASSFGGGNTEAFF